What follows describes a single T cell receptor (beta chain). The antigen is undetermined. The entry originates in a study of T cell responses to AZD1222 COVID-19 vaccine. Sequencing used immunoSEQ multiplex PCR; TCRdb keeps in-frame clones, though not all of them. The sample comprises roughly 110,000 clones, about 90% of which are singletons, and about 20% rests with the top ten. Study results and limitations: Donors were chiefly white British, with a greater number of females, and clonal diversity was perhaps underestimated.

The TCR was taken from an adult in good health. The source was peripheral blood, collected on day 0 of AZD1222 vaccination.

The CDR3 spells CASSPGTIYEQYF. CDR3 nucleotides: TGTGCCAGCAGCCCCGGGACGATCTACGAGCAGTACTTC. J is TRBJ2-7 and V is TRBV5-5; D is possibly TRBD1 or TRBD2 (5 bases each). The CDR3 loop spans 13 amino acids. V lost 4 bases and J lost 3, with 11 bases in between. CDR1 SGHKS and CDR2 YYEKEE come from the germline V gene (reference sequence).